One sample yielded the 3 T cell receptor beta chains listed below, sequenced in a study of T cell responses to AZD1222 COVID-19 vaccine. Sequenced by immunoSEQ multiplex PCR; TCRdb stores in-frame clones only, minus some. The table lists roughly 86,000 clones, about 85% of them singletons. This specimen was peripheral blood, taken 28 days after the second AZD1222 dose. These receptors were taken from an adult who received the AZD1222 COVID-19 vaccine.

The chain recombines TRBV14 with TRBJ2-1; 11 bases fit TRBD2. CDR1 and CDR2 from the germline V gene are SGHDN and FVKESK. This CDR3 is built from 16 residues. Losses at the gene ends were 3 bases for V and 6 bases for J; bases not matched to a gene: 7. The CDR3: CASSQAGTSGTNEQFF. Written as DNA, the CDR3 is TGTGCCAGCAGCCAGGCCGGGACTAGCGGAACCAATGAGCAGTTCTTC.

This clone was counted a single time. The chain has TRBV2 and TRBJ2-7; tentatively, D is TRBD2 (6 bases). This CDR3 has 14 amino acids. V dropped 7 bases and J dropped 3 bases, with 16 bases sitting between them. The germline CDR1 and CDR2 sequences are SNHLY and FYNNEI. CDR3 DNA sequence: TGTGCCAGCACCGAAGGGCTAGCGTTCTACGAGCAGTACTTC. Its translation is CASTEGLAFYEQYF.

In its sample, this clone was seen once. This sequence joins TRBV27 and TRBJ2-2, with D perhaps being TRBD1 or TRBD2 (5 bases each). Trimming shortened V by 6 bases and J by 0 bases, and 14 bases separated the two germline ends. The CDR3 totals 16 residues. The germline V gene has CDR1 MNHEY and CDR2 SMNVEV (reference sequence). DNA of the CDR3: TGTGCCAGCAGAGTCCCCGGGGCCCCGAACACCGGGGAGCTGTTTTTT. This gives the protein CASRVPGAPNTGELFF.